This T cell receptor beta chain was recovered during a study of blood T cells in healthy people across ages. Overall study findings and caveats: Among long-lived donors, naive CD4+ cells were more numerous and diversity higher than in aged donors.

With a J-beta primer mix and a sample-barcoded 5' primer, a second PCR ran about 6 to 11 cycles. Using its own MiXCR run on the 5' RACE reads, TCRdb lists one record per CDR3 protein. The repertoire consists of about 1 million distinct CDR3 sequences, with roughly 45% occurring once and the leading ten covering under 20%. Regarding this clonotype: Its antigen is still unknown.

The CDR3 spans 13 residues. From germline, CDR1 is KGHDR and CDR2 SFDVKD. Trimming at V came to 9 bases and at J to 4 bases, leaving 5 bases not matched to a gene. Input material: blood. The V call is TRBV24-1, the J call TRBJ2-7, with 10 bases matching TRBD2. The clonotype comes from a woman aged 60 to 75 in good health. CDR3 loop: CATAPSGSYEQYF. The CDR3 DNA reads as TGTGCCACCGCCCCTAGCGGGAGTTACGAGCAGTACTTC.